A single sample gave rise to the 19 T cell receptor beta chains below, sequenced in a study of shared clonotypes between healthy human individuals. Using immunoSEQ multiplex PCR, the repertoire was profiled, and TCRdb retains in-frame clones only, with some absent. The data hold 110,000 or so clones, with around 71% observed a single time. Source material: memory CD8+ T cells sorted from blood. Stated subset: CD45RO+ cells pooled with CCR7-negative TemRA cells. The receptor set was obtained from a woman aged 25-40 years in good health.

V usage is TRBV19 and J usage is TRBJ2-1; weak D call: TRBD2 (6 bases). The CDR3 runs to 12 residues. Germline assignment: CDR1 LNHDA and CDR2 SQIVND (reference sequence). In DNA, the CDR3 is TGTTCGAGTTGGGGAGGAGGATTTGAGCAGTTCTTC. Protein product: CSSWGGGFEQFF.

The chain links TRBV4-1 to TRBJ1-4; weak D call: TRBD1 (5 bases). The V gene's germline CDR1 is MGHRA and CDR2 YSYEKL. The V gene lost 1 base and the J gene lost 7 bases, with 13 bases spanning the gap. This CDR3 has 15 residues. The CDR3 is CASSQVPRGGEKLFF. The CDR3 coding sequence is TGCGCCAGCAGCCAAGTCCCAAGGGGCGGTGAAAAACTGTTTTTT.

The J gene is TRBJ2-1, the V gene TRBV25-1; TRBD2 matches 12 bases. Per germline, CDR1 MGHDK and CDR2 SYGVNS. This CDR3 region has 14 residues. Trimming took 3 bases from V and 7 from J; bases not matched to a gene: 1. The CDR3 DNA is TGTGCCAGCAGTGAGACTAGCGGGAGAAATGAGCAGTTCTTC. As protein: CASSETSGRNEQFF.

CDR3 DNA sequence: TGTGCCAGCAGCGGGGGCCTGCTCCGCAACACTGAAGCTTTCTTT. Translating gives CASSGGLLRNTEAFF. The chain carries TRBV9 and TRBJ1-1; tentatively, D is TRBD1 (5 bases). Germline CDR1 SGDLS, CDR2 YYNGEE. This CDR3 has 15 amino acids. The V and J ends lost 3 bases and 2 bases respectively, with 14 bases between them. Together with reference TRBV9 and TRBJ1-1, the CDR3 gives the full variable domain: DSGVTQTPKHLITATGQRVTLRCSPRSGDLSVYWYQQSLDQGLQFLIQYYNGEERAKGNILERFSAQQFPDLHSELNLSSLELGDSALYFCASSGGLLRNTEAFFGQGTRLTVV.

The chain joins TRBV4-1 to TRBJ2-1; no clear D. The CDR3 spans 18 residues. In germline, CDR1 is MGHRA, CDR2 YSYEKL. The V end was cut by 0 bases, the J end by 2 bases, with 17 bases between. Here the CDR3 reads CASSQDLGRSKAYNEQFF. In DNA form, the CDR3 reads TGCGCCAGCAGCCAAGATCTAGGGCGGAGCAAGGCCTACAATGAGCAGTTCTTC.

The CDR3 DNA follows: TGTGCCAGCAGTCTGACAGGGCCCCTGGACGCCTACAATGAGCAGTTCTTC. Its translation: CASSLTGPLDAYNEQFF. The chain is built from TRBV27 and TRBJ2-1; 7 nucleotides match TRBD1. This CDR3 spans 17 amino acids. In germline, CDR1 is MNHEY, CDR2 SMNVEV (reference sequence). The trim removed 5 bases at V and 2 bases at J, leaving 12 bases unmatched.

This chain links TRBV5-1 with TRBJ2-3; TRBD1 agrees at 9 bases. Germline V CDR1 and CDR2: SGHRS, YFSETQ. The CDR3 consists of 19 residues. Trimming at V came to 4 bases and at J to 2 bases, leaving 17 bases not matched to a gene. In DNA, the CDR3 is TGCGCCAGCAGCCCTCGCTTGGGCCTCGGACAGGGGATCACAGATACGCAGTATTTT. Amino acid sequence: CASSPRLGLGQGITDTQYF.

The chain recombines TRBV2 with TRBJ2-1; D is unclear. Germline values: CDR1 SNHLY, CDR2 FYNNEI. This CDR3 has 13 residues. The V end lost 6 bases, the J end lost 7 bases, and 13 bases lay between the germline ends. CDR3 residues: CASSPLLLNEQFF. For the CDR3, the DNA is TGTGCCAGCAGCCCCCTACTCCTAAATGAGCAGTTCTTC.

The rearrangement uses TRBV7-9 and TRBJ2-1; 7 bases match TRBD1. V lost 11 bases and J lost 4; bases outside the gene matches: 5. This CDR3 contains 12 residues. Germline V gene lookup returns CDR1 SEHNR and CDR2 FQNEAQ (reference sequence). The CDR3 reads CAGAGGYNEQFF. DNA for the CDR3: TGTGCCGGCGCAGGGGGATACAATGAGCAGTTCTTC.

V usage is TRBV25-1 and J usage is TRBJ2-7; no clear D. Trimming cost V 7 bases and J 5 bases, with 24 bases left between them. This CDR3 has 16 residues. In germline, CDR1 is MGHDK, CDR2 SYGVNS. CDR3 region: CASTPSAASGPHEQYF. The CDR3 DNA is TGTGCCAGCACCCCCTCGGCGGCCTCCGGCCCCCACGAGCAGTACTTC.

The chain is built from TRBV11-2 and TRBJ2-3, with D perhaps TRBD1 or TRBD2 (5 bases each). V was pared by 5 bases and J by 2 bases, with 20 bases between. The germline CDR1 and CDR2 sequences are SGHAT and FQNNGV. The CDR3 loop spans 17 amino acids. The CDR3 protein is CASSPLTQWGSTDTQYF. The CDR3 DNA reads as TGTGCCAGCAGCCCCTTGACCCAATGGGGGTCCACAGATACGCAGTATTTT.

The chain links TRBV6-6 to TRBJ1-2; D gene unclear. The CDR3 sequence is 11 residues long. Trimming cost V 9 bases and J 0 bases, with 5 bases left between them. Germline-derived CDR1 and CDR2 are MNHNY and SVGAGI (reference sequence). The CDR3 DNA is TGTGCCAGTACGGCTAACTATGGCTACACCTTC. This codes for CASTANYGYTF.

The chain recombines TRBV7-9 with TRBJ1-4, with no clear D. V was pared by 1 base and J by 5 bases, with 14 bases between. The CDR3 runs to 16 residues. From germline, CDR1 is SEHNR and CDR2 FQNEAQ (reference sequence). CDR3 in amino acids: CASSLGSTHVNEKLFF. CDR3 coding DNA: TGTGCCAGCAGCTTAGGGTCCACCCACGTAAATGAAAAACTGTTTTTT. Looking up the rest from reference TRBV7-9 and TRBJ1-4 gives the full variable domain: DTGVSQNPRHKITKRGQNVTFRCDPISEHNRLYWYRQTLGQGPEFLTYFQNEAQLEKSRLLSDRFSAERPKGSFSTLEIQRTEQGDSAMYLCASSLGSTHVNEKLFFGSGTQLSVL.

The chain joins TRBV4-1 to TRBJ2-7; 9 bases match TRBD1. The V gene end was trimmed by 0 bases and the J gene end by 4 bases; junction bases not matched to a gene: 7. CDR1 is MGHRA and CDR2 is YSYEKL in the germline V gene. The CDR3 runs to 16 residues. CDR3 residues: CASSQDWGTGLYEQYF. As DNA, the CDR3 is TGCGCCAGCAGCCAAGATTGGGGGACAGGGCTATACGAGCAGTACTTC.

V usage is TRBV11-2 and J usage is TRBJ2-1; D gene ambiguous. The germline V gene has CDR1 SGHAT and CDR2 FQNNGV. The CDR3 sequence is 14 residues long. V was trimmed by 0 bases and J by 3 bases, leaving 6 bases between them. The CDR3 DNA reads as TGTGCCAGCAGCTTAGATATAGGCTACAATGAGCAGTTCTTC. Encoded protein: CASSLDIGYNEQFF.

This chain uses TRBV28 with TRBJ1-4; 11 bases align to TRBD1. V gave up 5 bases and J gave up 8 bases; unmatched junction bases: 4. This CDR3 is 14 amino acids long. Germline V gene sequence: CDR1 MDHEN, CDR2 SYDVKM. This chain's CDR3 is CASSLGTGGEKLFF. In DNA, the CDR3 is TGTGCCAGCAGTCTCGGGACAGGGGGGGAAAAACTGTTTTTT.

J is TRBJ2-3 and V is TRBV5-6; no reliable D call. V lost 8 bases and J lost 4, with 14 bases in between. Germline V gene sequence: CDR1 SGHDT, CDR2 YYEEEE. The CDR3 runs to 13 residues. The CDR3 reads CASQLVASDTQYF. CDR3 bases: TGTGCCAGTCAGCTTGTAGCCTCAGATACGCAGTATTTT.

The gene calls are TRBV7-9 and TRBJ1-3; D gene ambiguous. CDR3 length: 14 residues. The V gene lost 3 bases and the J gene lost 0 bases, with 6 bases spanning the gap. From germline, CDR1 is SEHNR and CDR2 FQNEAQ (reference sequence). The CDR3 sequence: CASSFGGSGNTIYF. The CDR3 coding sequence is TGTGCCAGCAGCTTTGGCGGCTCTGGAAACACCATATATTTT. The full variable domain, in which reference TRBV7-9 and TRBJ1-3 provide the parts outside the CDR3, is DTGVSQNPRHKITKRGQNVTFRCDPISEHNRLYWYRQTLGQGPEFLTYFQNEAQLEKSRLLSDRFSAERPKGSFSTLEIQRTEQGDSAMYLCASSFGGSGNTIYFGEGSWLTVV.

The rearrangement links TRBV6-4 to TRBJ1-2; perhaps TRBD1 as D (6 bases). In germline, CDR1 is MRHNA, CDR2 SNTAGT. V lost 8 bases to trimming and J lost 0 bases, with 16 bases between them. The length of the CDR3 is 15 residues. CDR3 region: CASAEQGGANYGYTF. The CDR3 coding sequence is TGTGCCAGCGCGGAACAGGGTGGAGCTAACTATGGCTACACCTTC.